The 9 T cell receptor beta chains below all came from one sample that was sequenced in a study of blood T cells in healthy people across ages. A second roughly 6 to 12 cycle PCR used barcoded and J-beta primers. One entry per CDR3 protein results from TCRdb running MiXCR on the 5' RACE reads. The sample records roughly 1.9 million distinct CDR3 sequences, about two fifths being singletons. Sequencing used blood. The receptors derive from a human donor in good health.

This clonotype turned up a few times. The gene calls are TRBV6-1 and TRBJ2-3; D may be TRBD1 (5 bases). Trimming left V 2 bases short and J 1 base short, with 7 bases between. Germline CDR1 and CDR2: MNHNS and SASEGT. CDR3 length equals 14 residues. The CDR3 DNA follows: TGTGCCAGCAGTGAAAGCAGGGGCACAGATACGCAGTATTTT. As protein: CASSESRGTDTQYF.

This clonotype was seen only a few times. This sequence joins TRBV20-1 and TRBJ1-5; D not certain. The germline V and J ends were trimmed by 5 bases and 0 bases, with 8 bases remaining between them. This CDR3 has 13 amino acids. CDR1 DFQATT and CDR2 SNEGSKA come from the germline V gene (reference sequence). The CDR3 protein is CSAGVSSNQPQHF. The CDR3 DNA is TGCAGTGCTGGAGTCTCTAGCAATCAGCCCCAGCATTTT.

The V and J genes are TRBV11-2 and TRBJ2-5; D tentatively reads TRBD1 or TRBD2 (5 bases each). Germline V gene sequence: CDR1 SGHAT, CDR2 FQNNGV. The CDR3 extends over 15 amino acids. V lost 3 bases to trimming and J lost 7 bases, with 18 bases between them. CDR3 DNA sequence: TGTGCCAGCAGCTTTGGTCTAGATACAGGAGGGACCCAGTACTTC. Translation: CASSFGLDTGGTQYF.

J is TRBJ1-2 and V is TRBV12-3 or TRBV12-4; D perhaps matches TRBD1 (6 bases). The CDR3 runs to 13 residues. Trimming shortened V by 4 bases and J by 8 bases, and 14 bases separated the two germline ends. The CDR3 sequence: CASSYRDIGGYTF. Here the CDR3 DNA reads TGTGCCAGCAGTTACCGGGACATTGGAGGCTACACCTTC.

This clonotype was detected only a few times. The chain couples TRBV9 to TRBJ2-3; TRBD2 aligns across 8 bases. J gave up 2 bases and V 3 bases, and 5 bases lay outside the gene matches. This CDR3 spans 15 amino acids. CDR1 is SGDLS, CDR2 YYNGEE, per germline. CDR3 nucleotides: TGTGCCAGCAGCGGGACTAGCCAGTCCACAGATACGCAGTATTTT. Residues: CASSGTSQSTDTQYF.

This clonotype occurred a few times. The rearrangement uses TRBV5-5 and TRBJ1-2, with a weak D call TRBD1 (5 bases). Germline assignment: CDR1 SGHKS and CDR2 YYEKEE (reference sequence). CDR3 length: 15 amino acids. Trimming cost V 4 bases and J 6 bases, with 19 bases left between them. CDR3 nucleotides: TGTGCCAGCAGCGCCCCCTCCAGGGATCCAAATGGCTACACCTTC. It yields the protein CASSAPSRDPNGYTF. The full variable domain, completed using reference TRBV5-5 and TRBJ1-2, is DAGVTQSPTHLIKTRGQQVTLRCSPISGHKSVSWYQQVLGQGPQFIFQYYEKEERGRGNFPDRFSARQFPNYSSELNVNALLLGDSALYLCASSAPSRDPNGYTFGSGTRLTVV.

The chain carries TRBV20-1 and TRBJ2-3, with TRBD2 matching 16 bases. Germline V gene sequence: CDR1 DFQATT, CDR2 SNEGSKA (reference sequence). J was trimmed by 2 bases and V by 6 bases; bases with no gene match: 11. This CDR3 region has 18 residues. The CDR3 here is CSAPGLAGGRANTDTQYF. Written as DNA, the CDR3 is TGCAGTGCCCCGGGACTAGCGGGGGGGCGAGCCAACACAGATACGCAGTATTTT.

V and J are TRBV7-9 and TRBJ1-4; 7 bases agree with TRBD1. In germline, CDR1 is SEHNR, CDR2 FQNEAQ (reference sequence). The CDR3 has 15 amino acids. J lost 4 bases, V lost 5 bases, and 7 bases had no gene match. The CDR3 DNA sequence: TGTGCCAGCAGCCCAGGGACAGCCGGTAATGAAAAACTGTTTTTT. Encoded protein: CASSPGTAGNEKLFF.

This sequence joins TRBV29-1 and TRBJ2-3; D ambiguous. Germline values: CDR1 SQVTM, CDR2 ANQGSEA. Between the trimmed V and J ends, which lost 2 bases and 0 bases, there was a span of 18 bases. The CDR3 has 17 residues. CDR3: CSVEPILSESSTDTQYF. The DNA for the CDR3 is TGCAGCGTTGAACCCATACTTTCTGAATCTAGCACAGATACGCAGTATTTT.